These 10 T cell receptor beta chains were all obtained from the same sample, sequenced in a study of blood T cell repertoires in COVID-19. Repertoires were generated with immunoSEQ multiplex PCR, while TCRdb's copy carries only in-frame clones and drops some. The table includes some 96,000 clones, about 84% detected once. The sample consisted of peripheral blood. The receptors stem from a human donor in a cohort sampled during active COVID-19.

The V call is TRBV29-1, the J call TRBJ2-3, with 13 bases identical to TRBD2. Germline CDR1 and CDR2: SQVTM and ANQGSEA. Trimming took 6 bases from V and 8 from J; bases not matched to a gene: 8. CDR3 length equals 14 residues. CDR3 nucleotide sequence: TGCAGCGTCCGGACTAGCGGGGGTGTGGGTACGCAGTATTTT. Protein: CSVRTSGGVGTQYF.

This clone appeared once. V gene TRBV5-1 combines with J gene TRBJ2-5, with 7 bases identical to TRBD1. In germline, CDR1 is SGHRS, CDR2 YFSETQ. The CDR3 runs 16 residues. The trim removed 4 bases at V and 2 bases at J, leaving 11 bases unmatched. Here the CDR3 reads CASSLGQTSVQETQYF. In DNA, the CDR3 is TGCGCCAGCAGCCTGGGACAGACCTCCGTTCAAGAGACCCAGTACTTC.

V gene TRBV9 combines with J gene TRBJ2-7; TRBD2 is a possible D gene (7 bases). CDR1 is SGDLS, CDR2 YYNGEE, per germline. The CDR3 spans 17 residues. The V end was cut by 0 bases, the J end by 1 base, with 17 bases between. CDR3 sequence (DNA): TGTGCCAGCAGCGTAGAGGGGGAGGGCCTCAGATCCTACGAGCAGTACTTC. It codes for CASSVEGEGLRSYEQYF.

The CDR3 nucleotides are TGTGCCAGCAGCGTCGGCGGAGACACAGATACGCAGTATTTT. Translating it yields CASSVGGDTDTQYF. The rearrangement joins TRBV9 to TRBJ2-3; D not resolved. Trimming stripped 2 bases from V and 2 bases from J, with 9 bases between. This CDR3 region has 14 residues. CDR1 is SGDLS and CDR2 is YYNGEE in the germline V gene.

V is TRBV6-5 and J is TRBJ2-7, with D maybe TRBD1 (6 bases). The CDR3 runs to 12 residues. Trimming removed 8 bases from V and 2 bases from J, with 10 bases in between. CDR1 and CDR2 from the germline V gene are MNHEY and SVGAGI. The CDR3 DNA sequence: TGTGCCAGCGAGGGACACACCTACGAGCAGTACTTC. Translation gives CASEGHTYEQYF.

This rearrangement joins TRBV4-3 to TRBJ1-1, with no clear D. The V and J ends lost 4 bases and 2 bases respectively, with 11 bases between them. The germline V gene encodes CDR1 LGHNA and CDR2 YSLEER. The CDR3 consists of 14 residues. The CDR3, as DNA: TGCGCCAGCAGCCTGGGGAGGGCAAACACTGAAGCTTTCTTT. This gives the protein CASSLGRANTEAFF.

The V and J genes are TRBV2 and TRBJ2-7; possibly TRBD1 for D (5 bases). V lost 7 bases and J 2 bases, leaving 9 bases between the germline ends. The germline CDR1 and CDR2 sequences are SNHLY and FYNNEI. The CDR3 has 12 residues. The CDR3, as DNA: TGTGCCAGCAATAAGGGGACCTACGAGCAGTACTTC. Translated, it gives CASNKGTYEQYF.

The chain employs TRBV2 and TRBJ2-7; TRBD1 matches 8 bases. V lost 6 bases to trimming and J lost 7 bases; unmatched junction nucleotides: 11. The CDR3 totals 14 residues. The germline CDR1 and CDR2 sequences are SNHLY and FYNNEI. The CDR3 DNA is TGTGCCAGCAGCAGTACAGGGGGAAATGGGGAGCAGTACTTC. It specifies CASSSTGGNGEQYF.

V gene TRBV7-2 combines with J gene TRBJ2-1, with 9 bases matching TRBD2. This CDR3 has 15 residues. Germline loops: CDR1 SGHTA, CDR2 FQGNSA. Germline trimming cut 6 bases from V and 0 bases from J; bases unmatched to any gene: 3. The CDR3 is CASRNSGSSYNEQFF. In nucleotides, the CDR3 is TGTGCCAGCAGGAATAGCGGGAGCTCCTACAATGAGCAGTTCTTC.

The chain combines TRBV14 with TRBJ2-5, with 8 bases aligning to TRBD1. This CDR3 is 14 amino acids long. Germline V gene lookup returns CDR1 SGHDN and CDR2 FVKESK. Trimming took 4 bases from V and 0 from J; bases not matched to a gene: 1. CDR3 amino acids: CASSRRGHQETQYF. CDR3 nucleotides: TGTGCCAGCAGCCGCAGGGGGCACCAAGAGACCCAGTACTTC. Variable domain in full (rest from reference TRBV14 and TRBJ2-5): EAGVTQFPSHSVIEKGQTVTLRCDPISGHDNLYWYRRVMGKEIKFLLHFVKESKQDESGMPNNRFLAERTGGTYSTLKVQPAELEDSGVYFCASSRRGHQETQYFGPGTRLLVL.